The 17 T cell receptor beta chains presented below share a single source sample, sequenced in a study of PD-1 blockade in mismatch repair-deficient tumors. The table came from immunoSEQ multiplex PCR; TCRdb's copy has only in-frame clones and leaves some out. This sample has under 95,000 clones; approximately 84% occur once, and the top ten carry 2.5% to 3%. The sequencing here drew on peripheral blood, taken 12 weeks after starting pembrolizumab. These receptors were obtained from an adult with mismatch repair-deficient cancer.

CDR3 nucleotides: TGTGCCAGCAGACAAGCCCCGGGTCTCGGAAACACCATATATTTT. Its protein product is CASRQAPGLGNTIYF. The chain joins TRBV11-2 to TRBJ1-3, with D unclear. Trimming stripped 6 bases from V and 4 bases from J, with 16 bases between. Germline lookup yields CDR1 SGHAT and CDR2 FQNNGV. The CDR3 runs 15 residues.

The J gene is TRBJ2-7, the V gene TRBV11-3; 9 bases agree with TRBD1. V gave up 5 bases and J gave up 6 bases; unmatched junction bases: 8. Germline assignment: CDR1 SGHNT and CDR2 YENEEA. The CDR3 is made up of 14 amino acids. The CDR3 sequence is CASSTAMDRGEQYF. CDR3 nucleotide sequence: TGTGCCAGCAGCACCGCCATGGACAGGGGCGAGCAGTACTTC.

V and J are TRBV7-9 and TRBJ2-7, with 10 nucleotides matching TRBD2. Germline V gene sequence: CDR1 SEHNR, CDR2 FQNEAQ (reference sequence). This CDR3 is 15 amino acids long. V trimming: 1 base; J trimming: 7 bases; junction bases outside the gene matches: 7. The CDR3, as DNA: TGTGCCAGCAGCTTAGGACCTAGCGGGAGCTTTGAGCAGTACTTC. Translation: CASSLGPSGSFEQYF.

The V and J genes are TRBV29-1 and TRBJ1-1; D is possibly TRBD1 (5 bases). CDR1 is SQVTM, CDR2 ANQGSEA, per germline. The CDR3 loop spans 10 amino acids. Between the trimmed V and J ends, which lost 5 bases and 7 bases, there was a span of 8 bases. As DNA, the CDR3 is TGCAGCGTTTTGACAGTTGAAGCTTTCTTT. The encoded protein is CSVLTVEAFF.

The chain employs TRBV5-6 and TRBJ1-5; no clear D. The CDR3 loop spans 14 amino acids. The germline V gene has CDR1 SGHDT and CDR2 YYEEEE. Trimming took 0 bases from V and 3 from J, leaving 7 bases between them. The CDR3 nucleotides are TGTGCCAGCAGCTTGGGAGCCTACAATCAGCCCCAGCATTTT. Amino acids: CASSLGAYNQPQHF.

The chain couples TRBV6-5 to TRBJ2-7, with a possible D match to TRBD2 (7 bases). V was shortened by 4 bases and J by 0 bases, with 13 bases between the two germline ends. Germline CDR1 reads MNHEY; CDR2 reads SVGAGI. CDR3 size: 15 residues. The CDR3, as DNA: TGTGCCAGCAGTTTGGGGGGGGCTATCTCCTACGAGCAGTACTTC. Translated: CASSLGGAISYEQYF.

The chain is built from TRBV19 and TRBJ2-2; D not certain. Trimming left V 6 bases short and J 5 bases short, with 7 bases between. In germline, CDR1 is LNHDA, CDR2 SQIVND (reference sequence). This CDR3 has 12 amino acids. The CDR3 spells CASRRWTGELFF. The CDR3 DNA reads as TGTGCCAGTAGGAGGTGGACCGGGGAGCTGTTTTTT. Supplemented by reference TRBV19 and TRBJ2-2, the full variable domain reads DGGITQSPKYLFRKEGQNVTLSCEQNLNHDAMYWYRQDPGQGLRLIYYSQIVNDFQKGDIAEGYSVSREKKESFPLTVTSAQKNPTAFYLCASRRWTGELFFGEGSRLTVL.

CDR3 residues: CASSLEGFGLTSGNTIYF. In nucleotides, the CDR3 is TGTGCCAGCAGCTTGGAAGGTTTTGGGCTGACCTCTGGAAACACCATATATTTT. This chain uses TRBV5-8 with TRBJ1-3; D gene unclear. The germline V gene encodes CDR1 SGHTS and CDR2 YDEGEE. The V end lost 0 bases, the J end lost 0 bases, and 16 bases lay between the germline ends. This CDR3 spans 18 amino acids.

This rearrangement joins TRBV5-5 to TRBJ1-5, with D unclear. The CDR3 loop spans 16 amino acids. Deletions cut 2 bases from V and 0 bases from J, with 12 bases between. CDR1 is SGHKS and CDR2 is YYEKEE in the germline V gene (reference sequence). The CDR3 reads CASSFYVDYSNQPQHF. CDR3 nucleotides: TGTGCCAGCAGCTTTTATGTGGATTATAGCAATCAGCCCCAGCATTTT.

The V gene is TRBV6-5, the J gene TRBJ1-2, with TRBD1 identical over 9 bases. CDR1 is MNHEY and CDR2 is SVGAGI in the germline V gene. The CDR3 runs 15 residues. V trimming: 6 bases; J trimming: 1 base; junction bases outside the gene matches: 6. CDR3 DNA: TGTGCCAGCAGCAGCCGGGACAGGGTTAACTATGGCTACACCTTC. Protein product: CASSSRDRVNYGYTF.

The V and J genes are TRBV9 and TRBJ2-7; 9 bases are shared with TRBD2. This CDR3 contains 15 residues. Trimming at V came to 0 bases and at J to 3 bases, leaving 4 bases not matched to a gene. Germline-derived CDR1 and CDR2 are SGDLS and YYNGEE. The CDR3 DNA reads TGTGCCAGCAGCGTAGTCCCTAGCGGGATCTACGAGCAGTACTTC. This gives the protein CASSVVPSGIYEQYF.

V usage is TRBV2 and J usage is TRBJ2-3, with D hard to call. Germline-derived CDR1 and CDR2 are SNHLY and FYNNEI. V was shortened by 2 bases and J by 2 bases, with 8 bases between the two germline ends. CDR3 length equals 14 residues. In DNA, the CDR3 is TGTGCCAGCAGTGAATCCGCCGCCACAGATACGCAGTATTTT. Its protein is CASSESAATDTQYF.

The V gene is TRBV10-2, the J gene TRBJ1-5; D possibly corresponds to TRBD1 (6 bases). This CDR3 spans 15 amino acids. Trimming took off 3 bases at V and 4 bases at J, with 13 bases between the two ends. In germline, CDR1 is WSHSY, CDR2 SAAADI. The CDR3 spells CASSDLGGSNQPQHF. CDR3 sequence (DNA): TGCGCCAGCAGTGATCTGGGGGGCTCTAATCAGCCCCAGCATTTT.

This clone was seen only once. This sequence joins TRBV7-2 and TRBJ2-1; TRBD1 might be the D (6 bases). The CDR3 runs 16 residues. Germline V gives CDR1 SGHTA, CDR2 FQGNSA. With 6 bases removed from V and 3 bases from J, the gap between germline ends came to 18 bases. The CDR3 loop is CASRWTAEDFYNEQFF. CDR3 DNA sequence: TGTGCCAGCAGATGGACAGCGGAAGACTTCTACAATGAGCAGTTCTTC.

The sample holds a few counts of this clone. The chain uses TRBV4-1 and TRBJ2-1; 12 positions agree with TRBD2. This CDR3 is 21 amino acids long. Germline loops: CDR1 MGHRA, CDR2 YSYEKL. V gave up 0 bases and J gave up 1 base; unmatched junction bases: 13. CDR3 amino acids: CASSQDLSLAGGPGSYNEQFF. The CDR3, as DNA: TGCGCCAGCAGCCAAGATCTGAGTCTAGCGGGAGGGCCGGGGTCCTACAATGAGCAGTTCTTC.

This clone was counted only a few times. The CDR3 region has the DNA TGTGCCAGCAGCCACCCAGGGCGCGAGCAGTACTTC. It encodes CASSHPGREQYF. The chain employs TRBV7-9 and TRBJ2-7, with D tentatively TRBD1 (5 bases). Per germline, CDR1 SEHNR and CDR2 FQNEAQ (reference sequence). CDR3 size: 12 residues. The germline V and J ends were trimmed by 5 bases and 6 bases, with 11 bases remaining between them.

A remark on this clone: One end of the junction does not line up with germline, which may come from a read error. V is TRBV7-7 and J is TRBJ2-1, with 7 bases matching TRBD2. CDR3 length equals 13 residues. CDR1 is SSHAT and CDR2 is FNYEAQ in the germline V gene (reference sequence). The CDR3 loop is CASSLGLDNEQFF. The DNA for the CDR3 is TGTGCTAGCAGCTTAGGACTAGATAATGAGCAGTTCTTC.